This TCR beta chain was captured in a study of early T cells in non-severe SARS-CoV-2 infection. In germline, CDR1 is SGDLS, CDR2 YYNGEE. V lost 4 bases, J lost 6 bases, and 6 bases stayed unmatched. The CDR3 loop spans 15 amino acids. The table lists this clonotype with many counts. From the 5' RACE reads, TCRdb called clonotypes with MiXCR, one entry per CDR3 protein. The sample lists 84,000 or so distinct CDR3 sequences; about 12% were seen once. The TCR was taken from an adult who was a healthcare worker with PCR-confirmed SARS-CoV-2 infection or an uninfected control (not recorded which). The specimen was whole blood. The chain employs TRBV9 and TRBJ2-1, with 11 positions matching TRBD2. CDR3 residues: CASSTLAGGLNEQFF. CDR3 in DNA: TGTGCCAGCAGCACCCTAGCGGGGGGCCTCAATGAGCAGTTCTTC.